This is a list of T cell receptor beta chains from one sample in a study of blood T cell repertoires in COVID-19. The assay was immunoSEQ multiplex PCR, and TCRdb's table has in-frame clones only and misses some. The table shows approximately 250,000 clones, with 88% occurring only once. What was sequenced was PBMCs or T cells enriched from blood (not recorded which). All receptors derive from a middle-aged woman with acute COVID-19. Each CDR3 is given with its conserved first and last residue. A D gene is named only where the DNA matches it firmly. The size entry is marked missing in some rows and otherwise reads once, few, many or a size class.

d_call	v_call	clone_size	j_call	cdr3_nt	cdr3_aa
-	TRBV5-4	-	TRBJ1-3	TGTGCCAGCAGCACGACAGCTCGCCTCTCTGGAAACACCATATATTTT	CASSTTARLSGNTIYF
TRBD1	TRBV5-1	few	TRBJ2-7	TGCGCCAGCAGCTCACGGACAGGAGGTGGGGAGCAGTACTTC	CASSSRTGGGEQYF
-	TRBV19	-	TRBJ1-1	TGTGCCAGTACCGACAGGATGAACACTGAAGCTTTCTTT	CASTDRMNTEAFF
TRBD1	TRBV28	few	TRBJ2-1	TGTGCCAGCAGTCTACCGACAGGGCGTGGTGAGCAGTTCTTC	CASSLPTGRGEQFF
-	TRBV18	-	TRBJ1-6	TGTGCCAGCTCACCCGCGGGAAGGTGGAGTCCCCTCCACTTT	CASSPAGRWSPLHF
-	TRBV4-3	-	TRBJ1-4	TGCGCCAGCAGCCCCACATTTGCAACTAATGAAAAACTGTTTTTT	CASSPTFATNEKLFF
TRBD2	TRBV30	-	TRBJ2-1	TGTGCCTGGAGTGTAGGTAGCGGGAGGTGGTATGAGCAGTTCTTC	CAWSVGSGRWYEQFF
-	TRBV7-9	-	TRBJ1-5	TGTGCCAGCAGCTTAGAGGGAGGTCAGCCCCAGCATTTT	CASSLEGGQPQHF
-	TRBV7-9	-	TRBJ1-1	TGTGCCAGCAGCGCGGGACGTCGGCATGCTGAAGCTTTCTTT	CASSAGRRHAEAFF
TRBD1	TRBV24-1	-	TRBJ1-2	TGTGCCACCAGTGACAGCTCGGGACAGATCTCGTTGAGTGGCTACACCTTC	CATSDSSGQISLSGYTF
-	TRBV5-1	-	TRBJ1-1	TGCGCCAGCAGTTATTATACAGGGAACACTGAAGCTTTCTTT	CASSYYTGNTEAFF
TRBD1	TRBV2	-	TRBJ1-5	TGTGCCAGCAGCCCCGACAGGGGTTTGGACAATCAGCCCCAGCATTTT	CASSPDRGLDNQPQHF
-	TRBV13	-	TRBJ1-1	TGTGCCAGCAGCTTAGCTGGGAGCACTGAAGCTTTCTTT	CASSLAGSTEAFF
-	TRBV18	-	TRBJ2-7	TGTGCCAGCTCACCAGGGGCGAACAGGGAGCAGTACTTC	CASSPGANREQYF
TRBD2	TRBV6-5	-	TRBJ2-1	TGTGCCAGCAGTTATTTGGGACTAGGTTACAATGAGCAGTTCTTC	CASSYLGLGYNEQFF
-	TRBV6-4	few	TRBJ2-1	TGTGCCAGCAGCTGGGGACAAAACAATGAGCAGTTCTTC	CASSWGQNNEQFF
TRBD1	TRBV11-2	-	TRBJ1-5	TGTGCCAGCAGCTTCCGGACAGGGGGTTGGTCCAATCAGCCCCAGCATTTT	CASSFRTGGWSNQPQHF
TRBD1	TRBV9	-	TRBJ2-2	TGTGCCAGCAGCGCCCAGGGGGCTTTGAGCGGGGAGCTGTTTTTT	CASSAQGALSGELFF
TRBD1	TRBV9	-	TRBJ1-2	TGTGCCTCACGGGACAGGGCCAACTATGGCTACACCTTC	CASRDRANYGYTF
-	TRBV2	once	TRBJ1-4	TGTGCCAGCAGTGAAGCGCTGGGGGCCAAACTGAATGAAAAACTGTTTTTT	CASSEALGAKLNEKLFF
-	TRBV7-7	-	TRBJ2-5	TGTGCTAGCAGCTTACATCGGGGTTTAGGGGAGACCCAGTACTTC	CASSLHRGLGETQYF
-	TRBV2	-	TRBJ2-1	TGTGCCAGCAGGTCGGACAGCGGATCCTACAATGAGCAGTTCTTC	CASRSDSGSYNEQFF
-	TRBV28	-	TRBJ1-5	TGTGCCAGCTTGGCATCAAATCAGCCCCAGCATTTT	CASLASNQPQHF
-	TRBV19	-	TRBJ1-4	TGTGCCAGTAGGGCAGTCTTGGGGGGTGAAAAACTGTTTTTT	CASRAVLGGEKLFF
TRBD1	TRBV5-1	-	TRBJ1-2	TGCGCCAGCAGCTTGGACAGGGGGAACTATGGCTACACCTTC	CASSLDRGNYGYTF
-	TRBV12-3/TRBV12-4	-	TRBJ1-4	TGTGCCAGCAGACGTGGGCAGGATGAAAAACTGTTTTTT	CASRRGQDEKLFF
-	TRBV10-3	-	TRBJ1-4	TGTGCCATAGCCGAGGGTGATAAGGATAATGAAAAACTGTTTTTT	CAIAEGDKDNEKLFF
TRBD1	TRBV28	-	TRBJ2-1	TGTGCCAGCAGTCCCGGACAGGACTTCCACTTATACAATGAGCAGTTCTTC	CASSPGQDFHLYNEQFF
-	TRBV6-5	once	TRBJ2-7	TGTGCCAGCGACCCGGGGTACGAGCAGTACTTC	CASDPGYEQYF
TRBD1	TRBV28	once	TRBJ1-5	TGTGCCAGCAACCGGGACAGGGGTAGAAGTCAGCCCCAGCATTTT	CASNRDRGRSQPQHF
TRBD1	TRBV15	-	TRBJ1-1	TGTGCCACCAGCACCGCCGGGACAGGGATGAACACTGAAGCTTTCTTT	CATSTAGTGMNTEAFF
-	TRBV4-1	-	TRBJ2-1	TGCGCCAGCAGCCAAGTTTACGGTACCTACAATGAGCAGTTCTTC	CASSQVYGTYNEQFF
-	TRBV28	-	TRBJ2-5	TGTGCCAGCAGTTTAGGGGACACGGCGGGAGAGAGGGGGGAGACCCAGTACTTC	CASSLGDTAGERGETQYF